Sequencing of this T cell receptor (beta chain) was carried out in a study of cytomegalovirus exposure and HLA in healthy donors. Study-level findings and limits: Most sequenced TCRs were rare (though some public TCRs occurred in many donors).

The CDR3 is 14 residues long. Germline loops: CDR1 MNHNS, CDR2 SASEGT. Deletions cut 6 bases from V and 4 bases from J, with 15 bases between. Concerning this clone: No antigen is known for it.

The PCR was carried out with 60 Vbeta primers and 13 Jbeta primers. Produced via immunoSEQ multiplex PCR; TCRdb's table is partial and in-frame only. Seen here are 80,000 to 95,000 clones, about 73% observed once, and the top ten hold about 15%. The sequence came from a woman aged 45-59 years in good health and CMV-seropositive. Source material: PBMCs. V is TRBV6-1 and J is TRBJ1-2; D is uncertain. The CDR3: CASSLKAPFYGYTF. For the CDR3, the DNA is TGTGCCAGCAGCTTAAAAGCCCCCTTCTATGGCTACACCTTC.